These 27 T cell receptor beta chains were all obtained from the same sample, sequenced in a study of blood T cell repertoires in COVID-19. Repertoires were generated with immunoSEQ multiplex PCR, while TCRdb's copy carries only in-frame clones and drops some. The sample includes around 110,000 clones, roughly 86% seen only once; the top ten take approximately 4.7%. Sequencing input: peripheral blood. These receptors all come from a middle-aged man with acute or convalescent COVID-19.

The chain joins TRBV30 to TRBJ1-1; weak D call: TRBD1 (5 bases). Germline-derived CDR1 and CDR2 are GTSNPN and SVGIG (reference sequence). Trimming took 5 bases from V and 3 from J, leaving 19 bases between them. The CDR3 totals 15 residues. The CDR3 is CAWSGGNSWDTEAFF. CDR3 in DNA: TGTGCCTGGTCTGGGGGGAATTCCTGGGACACTGAAGCTTTCTTT.

V usage is TRBV12-2 and J usage is TRBJ1-2; no check of the table's D call, TRBD1, against the DNA was made. TRBV12-2 is a pseudogene locus. The CDR3 spans 15 residues. The CDR3, as DNA: TGTGCAAGTCGCTTAGGACAGGGCCAACCATATGGCTACACCTTC. Protein: CASRLGQGQPYGYTF.

There are a few counts of this clone. The V gene is TRBV4-2, the J gene TRBJ2-2, with 9 nucleotides matching TRBD2. The CDR3 sequence is 18 residues long. The germline CDR1 and CDR2 sequences are LGHNA and YNFKEQ. J lost 0 bases, V lost 0 bases, and 5 bases had no gene match. This chain's CDR3 is CASSQDLAGPPNTGELFF. The CDR3 bases are TGTGCCAGCAGCCAAGATCTAGCGGGGCCCCCGAACACCGGGGAGCTGTTTTTT.

This clone occurred once. The J gene is TRBJ2-3, the V gene TRBV2; D gene unclear. V lost 7 bases, J lost 0 bases, and 11 bases lay in between. Germline V gene data show CDR1 as SNHLY and CDR2 as FYNNEI. The CDR3 is made up of 14 amino acids. The CDR3 loop is CASIPLTSTDTQYF. The CDR3 bases are TGTGCCAGCATCCCTTTAACTAGCACAGATACGCAGTATTTT.

This clone was seen a handful of times. CDR3 DNA: TGTGCCTGGAGTGAGGCAGGGGGAAGCACTGAAGCTTTCTTT. Protein: CAWSEAGGSTEAFF. V is TRBV30 and J is TRBJ1-1; 7 positions agree with TRBD1. V lost 1 base, J lost 4 bases, and 6 bases stayed unmatched. From germline, CDR1 is GTSNPN and CDR2 SVGIG (reference sequence). This CDR3 is built from 14 residues.

CDR3 amino acids: CASSLSGQGSSEQYF. The CDR3 region has the DNA TGTGCCAGCAGCCTATCGGGACAGGGGAGTTCCGAGCAGTACTTC. V usage is TRBV7-9 and J usage is TRBJ2-7; 10 nucleotides line up with TRBD1. The CDR3 runs 15 residues. CDR1 is SEHNR, CDR2 FQNEAQ, per germline (reference sequence). V was clipped by 5 bases and J by 6 bases; unmatched bases: 10.

J is TRBJ2-1 and V is TRBV30, with 10 bases fitting TRBD2. The V gene end was trimmed by 2 bases and the J gene end by 4 bases; junction bases not matched to a gene: 2. CDR3 length equals 14 residues. Germline assignment: CDR1 GTSNPN and CDR2 SVGIG (reference sequence). CDR3 nucleotide sequence: TGTGCCTGGAGTCGGACTAGCGGTTACAATGAGCAGTTCTTC. It encodes CAWSRTSGYNEQFF.

This clone was seen just once. The chain is built from TRBV9 and TRBJ2-3; 10 bases align to TRBD1. The CDR3 is 15 amino acids. Germline loops: CDR1 SGDLS, CDR2 YYNGEE. The trim removed 0 bases at V and 5 bases at J, leaving 3 bases unmatched. CDR3 coding DNA: TGTGCCAGCAGCGTAGAAGGGACAGGGGAAGATACGCAGTATTTT. It encodes CASSVEGTGEDTQYF.

The CDR3 here is CASSQDIQRGGTDTQYF. Here the CDR3 DNA reads TGCGCCAGCAGCCAAGATATTCAGCGGGGGGGCACAGATACGCAGTATTTT. The chain is built from TRBV4-3 and TRBJ2-3; 9 bases match TRBD2. This CDR3 has 17 residues. Germline assignment: CDR1 LGHNA and CDR2 YSLEER. The junction had 5 bases not matched to a gene; V was cut back by 0 bases and J by 1 base.

The rearrangement joins TRBV6-2 or TRBV6-3 to TRBJ1-5, with a tentative D call TRBD1 (5 bases). This CDR3 contains 16 residues. Germline CDR1 is MNHEY and CDR2 is SVGEGT. The ends were cut back, 0 bases at V and 3 bases at J, with 12 bases in the middle. CDR3 region: CASSYSKGADNQPQHF. The CDR3 DNA follows: TGTGCCAGCAGTTACTCGAAAGGGGCCGACAATCAGCCCCAGCATTTT.

This chain uses TRBV7-9 with TRBJ1-2; 7 nucleotides agree with TRBD1. The CDR3 loop spans 16 amino acids. Germline CDR1 and CDR2: SEHNR and FQNEAQ (reference sequence). After removal of 1 base from V and 0 bases from J, the junction contained 5 bases not matched to a gene. In nucleotides, the CDR3 is TGTGCCAGCAGCTTAGAAGGGGGCACCGCTAACTATGGCTACACCTTC. It is translated as CASSLEGGTANYGYTF.

The chain carries TRBV5-1 and TRBJ1-5, with a possible D match to TRBD1 (5 bases). The CDR3 extends over 15 amino acids. From germline, CDR1 is SGHRS and CDR2 YFSETQ. V was trimmed by 4 bases and J by 9 bases, leaving 20 bases between them. CDR3 amino acids: CASSLDDSYFRPQHF. As DNA, the CDR3 is TGCGCCAGCAGCCTAGACGACAGCTATTTTAGGCCCCAGCATTTT.

The chain employs TRBV7-8 and TRBJ1-5; the D gene is possibly TRBD1 (6 bases). The ends were cut back, 5 bases at V and 7 bases at J, with 18 bases in the middle. CDR3 size: 15 residues. The germline V gene encodes CDR1 SGHVS and CDR2 FQNEAQ. CDR3 nucleotide sequence: TGTGCCAGCAGCCCGATACAGGGTATTGGGCAGCCCCAGCATTTT. Amino acids: CASSPIQGIGQPQHF.

The rearrangement uses TRBV4-2 and TRBJ2-5; a weak D match, TRBD1 (5 bases). V lost 2 bases and J lost 5, with 18 bases in between. The V gene's germline CDR1 is LGHNA and CDR2 YNFKEQ. The CDR3 contains 16 residues. CDR3 in amino acids: CASSQLRPGMGETQYF. Here the CDR3 DNA reads TGTGCCAGCAGCCAACTTAGACCAGGGATGGGGGAGACCCAGTACTTC.

V usage is TRBV5-6 and J usage is TRBJ2-5; the D is unclear. Trimming took 0 bases from V and 1 from J, leaving 7 bases between them. The length of the CDR3 is 14 residues. Germline V gene sequence: CDR1 SGHDT, CDR2 YYEEEE. The CDR3 is CASSLGHSQETQYF. The CDR3 coding sequence is TGTGCCAGCAGCTTGGGCCACAGCCAAGAGACCCAGTACTTC.

J is TRBJ2-1 and V is TRBV15; D perhaps matches TRBD2 (6 bases). CDR3 length: 15 amino acids. Germline loops: CDR1 LNHNV, CDR2 YYDKDF (reference sequence). The V end lost 0 bases, the J end lost 7 bases, and 13 bases lay between the germline ends. The CDR3 reads CATSRDASEGNEQFF. Written as DNA, the CDR3 is TGTGCCACCAGCAGAGATGCTAGCGAGGGGAATGAGCAGTTCTTC.

The rearrangement uses TRBV7-8 and TRBJ2-2, with 8 bases lining up with TRBD1. The CDR3 loop spans 14 amino acids. Losses at the gene ends were 1 base for V and 7 bases for J; bases not matched to a gene: 2. The germline gives CDR1 SGHVS, CDR2 FQNEAQ. Here the CDR3 reads CASSLGQGNGELFF. CDR3 nucleotides: TGTGCCAGCAGCTTAGGACAGGGGAACGGGGAGCTGTTTTTT.

The chain employs TRBV9 and TRBJ2-1, with 9 bases aligning to TRBD2. This CDR3 is built from 15 residues. The ends lost 3 bases at V and 3 bases at J; junction bases unmatched: 4. Germline lookup yields CDR1 SGDLS and CDR2 YYNGEE. In DNA form, the CDR3 reads TGTGCCAGCAGCGCAGTAGCGGGGGACTACAATGAGCAGTTCTTC. This codes for CASSAVAGDYNEQFF.

The chain joins TRBV5-6 to TRBJ1-1; D is perhaps TRBD1 (5 bases). The CDR3 is 19 residues long. V was clipped by 5 bases and J by 0 bases, with 26 bases between them. CDR1 SGHDT and CDR2 YYEEEE come from the germline V gene. CDR3 loop: CASSLLNPGLRYVNTEAFF. CDR3 DNA sequence: TGTGCCAGCAGTTTACTAAACCCGGGACTCCGATATGTGAACACTGAAGCTTTCTTT.

The chain carries TRBV2 and TRBJ1-1; D is possibly TRBD1 (6 bases). The CDR3 consists of 11 residues. Between the trimmed V and J ends, which lost 6 bases and 11 bases, there was a span of 13 bases. The germline CDR1 and CDR2 sequences are SNHLY and FYNNEI. This CDR3 is CASRKDRSAFF. Written as DNA, the CDR3 is TGTGCCAGCAGGAAAGACAGGTCTGCTTTCTTT.

This clone was found a few times. V and J are TRBV19 and TRBJ1-1, with 7 nucleotides matching TRBD1. The CDR3 is 17 amino acids. Germline assignment: CDR1 LNHDA and CDR2 SQIVND (reference sequence). The V gene end was trimmed by 3 bases and the J gene end by 0 bases; junction bases not matched to a gene: 10. The CDR3 loop reads CASSIRTGKRMNTEAFF. The CDR3 bases are TGTGCCAGTAGTATCCGGACAGGCAAGAGAATGAACACTGAAGCTTTCTTT.

V and J are TRBV5-1 and TRBJ2-7; TRBD2 matches 7 bases. After removal of 0 bases from V and 1 base from J, the junction contained 1 base not matched to a gene. Per the germline V gene, CDR1 is SGHRS and CDR2 is YFSETQ. The CDR3 runs to 14 residues. The CDR3 nucleotides read TGCGCCAGCAGCTTGGATAGCGGGTCCTACGAGCAGTACTTC. Its translation: CASSLDSGSYEQYF.

V is TRBV5-5 and J is TRBJ2-1; D is undetermined. CDR3 length: 13 amino acids. Germline V gene lookup returns CDR1 SGHKS and CDR2 YYEKEE (reference sequence). The V gene lost 0 bases and the J gene lost 5 bases, with 6 bases spanning the gap. This CDR3 is CASSLGSNNEQFF. CDR3 bases: TGTGCCAGCAGCTTGGGCAGTAACAATGAGCAGTTCTTC.

For the CDR3, the DNA is TGTGCCAGCAGCACCTTGACAGCGCGGAACACTGAAGCTTTCTTT. It encodes CASSTLTARNTEAFF. V is TRBV7-8 and J is TRBJ1-1; D may be TRBD1 (5 bases). Trimming pared 5 bases from V and 1 base from J, leaving 14 bases between. The CDR3 spans 15 residues. Looked up from germline, CDR1 is SGHVS and CDR2 is FQNEAQ.

The chain carries TRBV13 and TRBJ1-2, with TRBD1 matching over 7 bases. The CDR3 extends over 14 amino acids. Germline V gene sequence: CDR1 PRHDT, CDR2 FYEKMQ (reference sequence). The J segment lost 6 bases and the V segment lost 5 bases, leaving 9 bases of the junction unmatched. Here the CDR3 reads CASSRSQGVDGYTF. The CDR3 DNA is TGTGCCAGCAGCCGATCCCAGGGGGTGGATGGCTACACCTTC.

The V call is TRBV9, the J call TRBJ2-7; perhaps TRBD1 as D (6 bases). This CDR3 region has 13 residues. The germline gives CDR1 SGDLS, CDR2 YYNGEE. Trimming removed 3 bases at V and 5 bases at J, with 12 bases between. CDR3 sequence: CASSGLQGNEQYF. The CDR3, as DNA: TGTGCCAGCAGCGGCCTACAGGGTAACGAGCAGTACTTC.

The V gene is TRBV9, the J gene TRBJ2-2; possibly TRBD2 for D (6 bases). The germline V gene has CDR1 SGDLS and CDR2 YYNGEE. The CDR3 spans 13 residues. The germline V and J ends were trimmed by 9 bases and 0 bases, with 9 bases remaining between them. CDR3 sequence reads: CATGEPNTGELFF. Written as DNA, the CDR3 is TGTGCCACGGGGGAACCGAACACCGGGGAGCTGTTTTTT.